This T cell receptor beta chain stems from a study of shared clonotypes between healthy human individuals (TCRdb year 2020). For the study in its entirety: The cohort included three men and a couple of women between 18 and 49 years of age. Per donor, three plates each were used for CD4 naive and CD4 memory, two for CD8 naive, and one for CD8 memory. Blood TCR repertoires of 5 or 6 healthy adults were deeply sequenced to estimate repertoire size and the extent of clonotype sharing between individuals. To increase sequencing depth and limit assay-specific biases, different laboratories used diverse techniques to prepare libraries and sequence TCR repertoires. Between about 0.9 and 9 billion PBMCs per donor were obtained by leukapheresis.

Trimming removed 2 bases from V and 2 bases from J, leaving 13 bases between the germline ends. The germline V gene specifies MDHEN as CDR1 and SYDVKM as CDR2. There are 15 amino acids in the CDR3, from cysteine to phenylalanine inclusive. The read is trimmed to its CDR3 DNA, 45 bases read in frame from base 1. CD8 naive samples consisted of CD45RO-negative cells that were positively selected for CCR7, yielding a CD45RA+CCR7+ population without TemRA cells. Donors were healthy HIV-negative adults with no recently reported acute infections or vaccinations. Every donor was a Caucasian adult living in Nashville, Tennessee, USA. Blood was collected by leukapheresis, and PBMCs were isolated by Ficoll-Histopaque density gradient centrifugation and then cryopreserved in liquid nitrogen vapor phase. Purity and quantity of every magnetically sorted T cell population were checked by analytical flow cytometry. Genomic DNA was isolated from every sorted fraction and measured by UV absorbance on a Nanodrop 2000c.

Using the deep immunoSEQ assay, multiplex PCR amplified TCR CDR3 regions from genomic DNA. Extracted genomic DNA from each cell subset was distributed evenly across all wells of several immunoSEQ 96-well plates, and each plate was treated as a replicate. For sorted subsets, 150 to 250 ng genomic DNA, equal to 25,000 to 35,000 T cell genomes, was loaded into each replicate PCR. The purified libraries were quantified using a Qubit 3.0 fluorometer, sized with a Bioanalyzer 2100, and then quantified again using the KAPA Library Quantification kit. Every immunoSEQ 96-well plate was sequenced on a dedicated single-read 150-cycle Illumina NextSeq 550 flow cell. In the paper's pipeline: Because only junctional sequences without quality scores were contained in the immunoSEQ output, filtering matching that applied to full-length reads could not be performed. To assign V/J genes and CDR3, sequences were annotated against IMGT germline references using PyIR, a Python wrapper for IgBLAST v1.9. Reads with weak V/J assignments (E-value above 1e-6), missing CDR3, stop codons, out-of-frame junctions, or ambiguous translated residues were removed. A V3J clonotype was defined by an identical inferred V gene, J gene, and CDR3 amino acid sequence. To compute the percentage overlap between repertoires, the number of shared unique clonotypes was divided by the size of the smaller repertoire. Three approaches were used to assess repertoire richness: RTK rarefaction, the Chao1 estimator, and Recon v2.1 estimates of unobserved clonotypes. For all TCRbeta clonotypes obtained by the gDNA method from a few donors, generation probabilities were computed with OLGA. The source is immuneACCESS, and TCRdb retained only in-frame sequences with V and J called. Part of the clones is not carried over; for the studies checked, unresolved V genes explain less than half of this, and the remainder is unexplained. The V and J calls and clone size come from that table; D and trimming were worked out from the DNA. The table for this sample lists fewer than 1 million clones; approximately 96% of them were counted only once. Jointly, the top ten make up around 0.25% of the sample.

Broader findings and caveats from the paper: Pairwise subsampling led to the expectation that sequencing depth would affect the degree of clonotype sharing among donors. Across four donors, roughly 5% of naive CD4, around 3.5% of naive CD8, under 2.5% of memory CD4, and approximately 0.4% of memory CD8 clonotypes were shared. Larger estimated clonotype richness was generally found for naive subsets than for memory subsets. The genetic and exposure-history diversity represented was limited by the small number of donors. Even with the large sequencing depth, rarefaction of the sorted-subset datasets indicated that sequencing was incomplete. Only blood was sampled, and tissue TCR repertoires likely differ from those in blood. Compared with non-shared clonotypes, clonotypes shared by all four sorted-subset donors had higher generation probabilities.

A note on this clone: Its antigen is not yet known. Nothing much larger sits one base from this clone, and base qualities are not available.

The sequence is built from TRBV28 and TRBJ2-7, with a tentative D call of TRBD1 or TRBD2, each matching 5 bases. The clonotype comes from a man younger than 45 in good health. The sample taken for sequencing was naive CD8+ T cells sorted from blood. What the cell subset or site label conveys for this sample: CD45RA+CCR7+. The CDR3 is CASSLGGVGAYEQYF. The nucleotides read TGTGCCAGCAGTTTAGGAGGAGTGGGGGCCTACGAGCAGTACTTC. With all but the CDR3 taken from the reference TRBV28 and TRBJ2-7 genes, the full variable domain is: DVKVTQSSRYLVKRTGEKVFLECVQDMDHENMFWYRQDPGLGLRLIYFSYDVKMKEKGDIPEGYSVSREKKERFSLILESASTNQTSMYLCASSLGGVGAYEQYFGPGTRLTVT.